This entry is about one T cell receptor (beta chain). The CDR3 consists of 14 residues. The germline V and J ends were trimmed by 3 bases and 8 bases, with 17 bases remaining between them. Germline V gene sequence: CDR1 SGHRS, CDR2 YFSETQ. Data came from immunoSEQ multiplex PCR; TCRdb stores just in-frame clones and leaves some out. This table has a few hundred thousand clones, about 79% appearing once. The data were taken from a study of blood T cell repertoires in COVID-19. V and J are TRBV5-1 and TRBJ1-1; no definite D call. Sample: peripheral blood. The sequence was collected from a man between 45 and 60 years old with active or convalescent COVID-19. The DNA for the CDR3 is TGCGCCAGCAGCTCCGGGAATGGGCGGGCAGAAGCTTTCTTT. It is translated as CASSSGNGRAEAFF.